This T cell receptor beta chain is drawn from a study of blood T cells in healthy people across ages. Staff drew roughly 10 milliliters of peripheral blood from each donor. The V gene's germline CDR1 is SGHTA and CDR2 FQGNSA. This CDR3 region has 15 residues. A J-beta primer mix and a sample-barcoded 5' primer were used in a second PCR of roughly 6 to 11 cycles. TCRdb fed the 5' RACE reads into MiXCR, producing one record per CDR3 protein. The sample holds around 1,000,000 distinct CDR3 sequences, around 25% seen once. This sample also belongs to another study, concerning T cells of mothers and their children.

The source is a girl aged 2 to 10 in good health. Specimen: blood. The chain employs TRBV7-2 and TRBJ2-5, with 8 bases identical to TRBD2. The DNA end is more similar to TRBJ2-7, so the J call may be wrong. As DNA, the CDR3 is TGTGCCAGCAGCTCCTCTGTTAGCGGGATTGCCGAGCAGTACTTC. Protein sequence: CASSSSVSGIAEQYF.